The entry below describes one T cell receptor (beta chain). Per the original data handling: Amplified reference gene primers provided the basis for estimating nucleated cell counts. Assay used: immunoSEQ multiplex PCR; TCRdb lists only in-frame clones, some missing. Clone size and the V and J calls come from that table; the DNA yielded D and trimming. The sample yields approximately 300,000 clones, around nine tenths seen once. The entry originates in a study of blood T cell repertoires in COVID-19. Study overall: Both acute and convalescent COVID-19 samples were obtained from the United States, Italy and Spain. PBMCs, B-cell-depleted T cells, or T cells provided the cDNA or gDNA that made up the material.

The sequenced material came from peripheral blood. The clonotype comes from a woman under 40 with COVID-19, enrolled during active disease.

This CDR3 is CASSLIGSPEAFF. The CDR3 DNA follows: TGTGCCAGCAGCTTAATTGGGAGCCCTGAAGCTTTCTTT. This chain links TRBV7-9 with TRBJ1-1; D is ambiguous. Germline CDR1 reads SEHNR; CDR2 reads FQNEAQ (reference sequence). Trimming removed 2 bases from V and 6 bases from J, with 10 bases in between. The CDR3 is 13 residues long.